The sequence of this T cell receptor beta chain was determined in a study of T cell responses to AZD1222 COVID-19 vaccine. Study-wide context: Pooled samples include second doses given at about 4 or 12 weeks. Study-level results: Researchers took repertoire samples only after the peak T cell response had come. Targets within unmutated variant regions were reportedly found for nearly half of spike-specific TCRs.

Assay: immunoSEQ multiplex PCR; the TCRdb copy retains only in-frame clones and omits some. The table includes some 150,000 clones, 85% to 90% detected once. About this clone: No antigen is known for it.

Trimming removed 1 base at V and 4 bases at J, with 7 bases between. The V gene's germline CDR1 is SGHTA and CDR2 FQGNSA. The CDR3 runs to 14 residues. The sequence derives from an adult in good health. The rearrangement links TRBV7-2 to TRBJ1-4; D is unclear. Sequenced here: peripheral blood, sampled on day 0 of AZD1222 vaccination. The CDR3 DNA reads TGTGCCAGCAGCTTAGACGGTAGTAATGAAAAACTGTTTTTT. This sequence encodes CASSLDGSNEKLFF. Drawing the rest from reference TRBV7-2 and TRBJ1-4, the complete variable domain is GAGVSQSPSNKVTEKGKDVELRCDPISGHTALYWYRQSLGQGLEFLIYFQGNSAPDKSGLPSDRFSAERTGGSVSTLTIQRTQQEDSAVYLCASSLDGSNEKLFFGSGTQLSVL.